This is a list of T cell receptor beta chains from one sample in a study of regulatory T cells in long-lasting Graves disease. TCRdb passed the multiplex PCR reads through MiXCR, listing each CDR3 protein once. The sample has about 470,000 distinct CDR3 sequences; less than 25% are singletons. The specimen comprised peripheral blood mononuclear cells (PBMCs), sampled when the disease was refractory, from a patient treated with antithyroid drugs. These receptors were taken from a female donor with Graves disease. CDR3s leave out the opening cysteine and the closing phenylalanine or tryptophan. The order of the fields is D gene, J gene, V gene, CDR3 protein. D genes are given only for firm matches.

TRBD1 TRBJ1-2 TRBV3-1 ASAGQGDYGYT
- TRBJ2-7 TRBV6-2/TRBV6-3 ASSSDPYEQY
- TRBJ2-1 TRBV24-1 ATSDPSFGSGSTNEQF
- TRBJ2-2 TRBV20-1 SARDRGPTTRELF
TRBD2 TRBJ2-7 TRBV7-2 ASSLPELAGGYEQY
- TRBJ2-1 TRBV18 ASSLKGDFYNEQF
TRBD2 TRBJ2-7 TRBV13 ASSPPAGTSGSYEQY
- TRBJ1-3 TRBV5-1 ASSWGPQTTGNTIY
TRBD2 TRBJ2-7 TRBV11-2 ASSPGLASPYEQY
- TRBJ2-5 TRBV6-1 ASRHDRVETQY
- TRBJ1-1 TRBV30 AWKMWETEAF
- TRBJ1-6 TRBV6-1 ASDGGGLSPLH
TRBD1 TRBJ1-1 TRBV19 ASSTRTGSEAF
- TRBJ1-2 TRBV25-1 ASSEYGGLGYGYT
- TRBJ2-5 TRBV6-1 ASSGETQY
TRBD1 TRBJ1-6 TRBV28 ASSSGTVNNSPLH
- TRBJ2-7 TRBV7-9 ASSGQGGDEQY
- TRBJ1-1 TRBV24-1 ATETLRDITEAF
- TRBJ1-4 TRBV6-5 ASSFSGVLF
- TRBJ1-1 TRBV5-1 ASSLADKAEAF
- TRBJ1-2 TRBV28 ASSLGAPSTYGYT
TRBD1 TRBJ1-1 TRBV10-3 AISDRGTEAF
- TRBJ1-4 TRBV4-3 ASSQAETPYLEKLF
TRBD1 TRBJ2-2 TRBV30 ALGTGESGELF
- TRBJ1-2 TRBV28 ASSLAGGGYT
- TRBJ2-1 TRBV5-1 ASSFPRLSVYNEQF
- TRBJ2-7 TRBV14 ASSQDYNNEQY
TRBD1 TRBJ1-1 TRBV28 ASSLHRGNTEAF
TRBD2 TRBJ2-5 TRBV7-2 ASSLMTSGRVETQY
- TRBJ1-2 TRBV12-3/TRBV12-4 ASSPRSTGGGYT
TRBD2 TRBJ2-7 TRBV7-2 ASSLGGTSALLEQY
- TRBJ2-5 TRBV12-3/TRBV12-4 ASGPLQETQY
- TRBJ2-2 TRBV12-5 ASGLGSGELF
- TRBJ1-2 TRBV11-2 ASSLNFFGYT
- TRBJ2-2 TRBV5-1 ASSLTQTNTGELF
TRBD2 TRBJ2-7 TRBV2 ASRVEASGGYEQY
- TRBJ2-7 TRBV6-1 ASSGTGAGGLYEQY
- TRBJ1-4 TRBV6-1 ASSDGAGLGEKLF
TRBD2 TRBJ2-5 TRBV20-1 SVREGQETQY
- TRBJ1-5 TRBV7-9 ASSALANNQPQH
- TRBJ2-1 TRBV6-1 ASRGGGVNEQF
TRBD1 TRBJ2-7 TRBV15 ATSTRPGQGLGYEQY
- TRBJ1-1 TRBV28 ASSLWGNVNTEAF
- TRBJ1-2 TRBV28 ASSSPGTAIYGYT
- TRBJ2-7 TRBV5-6 ASSLFTAEQY
- TRBJ2-3 TRBV28 ASRLTDTQY
- TRBJ2-7 TRBV7-8 ASSLFQVPYEQY
TRBD1 TRBJ1-2 TRBV29-1 SVESPDREDYGYT
- TRBJ2-5 TRBV11-1 ASSPQVGGETQY
- TRBJ2-7 TRBV5-1 ASSLVASVPTYEQY
- TRBJ2-2 TRBV20-1 SARGRPPTGELF
- TRBJ1-2 TRBV28 ASSTIRGSNYGYT
TRBD1 TRBJ2-2 TRBV11-2 ASSDYRGGTGELF